The 20 T cell receptor beta chains in this list originate from one sample, sequenced in a study of T cell repertoires in cytomegalovirus infection. Via MiXCR, TCRdb re-called the reads, giving one row per CDR3 protein. Here the sample spans some 320,000 distinct CDR3 sequences, around a tenth being singletons. Source material: PBMCs. The source of these receptors is a human donor in good health (CMV status not recorded). Some clones in this sample may be carry-over from other donors' samples.

This clonotype was observed a few times. The J gene is TRBJ2-7, the V gene TRBV6-6; maybe TRBD1 (6 bases). This CDR3 spans 16 amino acids. V shed 2 bases and J shed 7 bases, with 21 bases lying between them. Per germline, CDR1 MNHNY and CDR2 SVGAGI (reference sequence). The CDR3 loop is CASSYTTGQLTGEQYF. The CDR3 region has the DNA TGTGCCAGCAGTTACACGACGGGACAACTCACGGGGGAGCAGTACTTC.

This clonotype was seen ten or more times. The rearrangement uses TRBV5-4 and TRBJ2-3; unclear D gene. Trimming stripped 3 bases from V and 1 base from J, with 9 bases between. Germline CDR1 reads SGHNT; CDR2 reads YYREEE (reference sequence). This CDR3 is built from 14 residues. The CDR3 loop is CASSSPSGTDTQYF. The CDR3 DNA is TGTGCCAGCAGCTCCCCGTCTGGCACAGATACGCAGTATTTT.

The V and J genes are TRBV7-2 and TRBJ2-5; TRBD2 is a possible D gene (6 bases). This CDR3 has 17 residues. The V gene lost 1 base and the J gene lost 5 bases, with 20 bases spanning the gap. Germline CDR1 reads SGHTA; CDR2 reads FQGNSA. DNA of the CDR3: TGTGCCAGCAGCTTAGTTTTTTTAGCGGCACTCCGGGAGACCCAGTACTTC. Protein sequence: CASSLVFLAALRETQYF.

This clonotype was seen only a few times. V usage is TRBV7-9 and J usage is TRBJ1-6; weak D call: TRBD1 (6 bases). The CDR3 covers 15 residues. CDR1 SEHNR and CDR2 FQNEAQ come from the germline V gene (reference sequence). V lost 4 bases, J lost 9 bases, and 16 bases lay in between. The CDR3 loop reads CASSYLRQDASPLHF. The DNA for the CDR3 is TGTGCCAGCAGCTACCTTAGACAGGACGCTTCACCCCTCCACTTT.

This clonotype has more than one count but fewer than ten. This chain connects TRBV20-1 to TRBJ2-5; perhaps TRBD2 as D (5 bases). Germline loops: CDR1 DFQATT, CDR2 SNEGSKA (reference sequence). This CDR3 is 15 amino acids long. V was cut by 2 bases and J by 7 bases, with 20 bases left in between. The DNA for the CDR3 is TGCAGTGCTAGATCGGACGGACTCCCGATTTGGACCCAGTACTTC. Translating it yields CSARSDGLPIWTQYF.

This chain uses TRBV7-6 with TRBJ1-1, with D unclear. The CDR3 contains 15 residues. V was cut by 2 bases and J by 2 bases, with 12 bases left in between. In germline, CDR1 is SGHVS, CDR2 FNYEAQ. CDR3: CASSLRADLNTEAFF. CDR3 bases: TGTGCCAGCAGCTTAAGGGCAGACCTTAACACTGAAGCTTTCTTT.

This clonotype was counted at least ten times. V usage is TRBV7-8 and J usage is TRBJ1-3; D gene uncertain. CDR3 size: 17 residues. V lost 1 base and J 0 bases, leaving 13 bases between the germline ends. The germline V gene has CDR1 SGHVS and CDR2 FQNEAQ. CDR3 in amino acids: CASSLGALGPSGNTIYF. CDR3 DNA: TGTGCCAGCAGCTTAGGGGCCCTCGGGCCCTCTGGAAACACCATATATTTT.

This clonotype was counted many times. A junction boundary mismatches the germline segment, possibly from a read error. The rearrangement uses TRBV7-2 and TRBJ1-1; D uncertain. The CDR3 consists of 14 residues. The V gene's germline CDR1 is SGHTA and CDR2 FQGNSA. The CDR3 DNA reads TGTGCCAGCAGCCTAGCGACACCGAACACTGAAGCTTTCTTT. This sequence encodes CASSLATPNTEAFF.

This clonotype was seen ten or more times. CDR3 nucleotides: TGTGCCAGCAGCTTAAACGTTCAGCCCCAGCATTTT. This sequence encodes CASSLNVQPQHF. The V and J genes are TRBV7-2 and TRBJ1-5; D ambiguous. This CDR3 spans 12 amino acids. Between the trimmed V and J ends, which lost 2 bases and 6 bases, there was a span of 5 bases. Germline V gene sequence: CDR1 SGHTA, CDR2 FQGNSA. The whole variable domain, remainder taken from reference TRBV7-2 and TRBJ1-5, is GAGVSQSPSNKVTEKGKDVELRCDPISGHTALYWYRQSLGQGLEFLIYFQGNSAPDKSGLPSDRFSAERTGGSVSTLTIQRTQQEDSAVYLCASSLNVQPQHFGDGTRLSIL.

The chain combines TRBV24-1 with TRBJ1-6; 12 bases are shared with TRBD1. The trim removed 0 bases at V and 10 bases at J, leaving 6 bases unmatched. The CDR3 is 17 amino acids. Germline loops: CDR1 KGHDR, CDR2 SFDVKD. This chain's CDR3 is CATSDLSGTGGWSPLHF. The CDR3, as DNA: TGTGCCACCAGTGATTTGTCCGGGACAGGGGGCTGGTCACCCCTCCACTTT.

The chain links TRBV19 to TRBJ2-1, with TRBD1 matching 7 bases. The ends lost 5 bases at V and 0 bases at J; junction bases unmatched: 7. This CDR3 is 16 amino acids long. The germline V gene has CDR1 LNHDA and CDR2 SQIVND (reference sequence). Here the CDR3 DNA reads TGTGCCAGTAGTCTACCACAGGGGAGCTCCTACAATGAGCAGTTCTTC. It translates to CASSLPQGSSYNEQFF. The entire variable domain, with the rest obtained from reference TRBV19 and TRBJ2-1, is as follows: DGGITQSPKYLFRKEGQNVTLSCEQNLNHDAMYWYRQDPGQGLRLIYYSQIVNDFQKGDIAEGYSVSREKKESFPLTVTSAQKNPTAFYLCASSLPQGSSYNEQFFGPGTRLTVL.

The V and J genes are TRBV7-2 and TRBJ2-1; 9 bases are a match to TRBD1. Unmatched junction bases numbered 11, after V lost 5 bases and J lost 9 bases. This CDR3 region has 15 residues. The germline V gene has CDR1 SGHTA and CDR2 FQGNSA. In DNA, the CDR3 is TGTGCCAGCAGCCACGGACAGGGGCTAGGGGGTGAGCAGTTCTTC. Amino acid sequence: CASSHGQGLGGEQFF.

This clonotype was counted between two and nine times. V and J are TRBV10-2 and TRBJ1-4; TRBD1 might be the D (5 bases). Per the germline V gene, CDR1 is WSHSY and CDR2 is SAAADI. The CDR3 has 15 amino acids. Trimming took off 5 bases at V and 5 bases at J, with 15 bases between the two ends. The CDR3 loop is CASSKTRDRNEKLFF. The CDR3 region has the DNA TGCGCCAGCAGTAAGACCCGGGACCGGAATGAAAAACTGTTTTTT.

At least ten counts were recorded for this clonotype. The rearrangement links TRBV10-3 to TRBJ1-1; D perhaps matches TRBD1 (5 bases). V was trimmed by 2 bases and J by 6 bases, leaving 16 bases between them. CDR1 is ENHRY and CDR2 is SYGVKD in the germline V gene. The CDR3 runs to 15 residues. The CDR3 sequence is CAISEPLRDASEAFF. CDR3 DNA: TGTGCCATCAGTGAGCCCTTACGGGACGCGTCTGAAGCTTTCTTT.

This clonotype has more than one count but fewer than ten. The V gene is TRBV5-4, the J gene TRBJ1-3; 7 positions agree with TRBD1. The CDR3 has 14 amino acids. Per germline, CDR1 SGHNT and CDR2 YYREEE (reference sequence). The V and J ends lost 5 bases and 3 bases, in that order; junction bases with no gene match: 5. CDR3 in DNA: TGTGCCAGCAGTGCCGGGACAGTTGGAAACACCATATATTTT. It specifies CASSAGTVGNTIYF.

A few counts support this clonotype. The DNA of the CDR3 is TGCGCCAGCAGTGAACCGGGAGTTGTGCAGTTCTTC. This encodes CASSEPGVVQFF. The chain recombines TRBV10-2 with TRBJ2-1; D is possibly TRBD2 (6 bases). CDR3 length equals 12 residues. V was trimmed by 3 bases and J by 12 bases, leaving 12 bases between them. In germline, CDR1 is WSHSY, CDR2 SAAADI.

This clonotype was recorded a few times. This sequence joins TRBV12-3 or TRBV12-4 and TRBJ1-4; TRBD1 aligns across 7 bases. The ends lost 7 bases at V and 8 bases at J; junction bases unmatched: 16. The CDR3 contains 16 residues. CDR3 nucleotide sequence: TGTGCCAGCACCGAGACAGGGTCGATGGAAAGAGAAAAACTGTTTTTT. Amino acids: CASTETGSMEREKLFF.

This clonotype was detected many times. The chain joins TRBV7-6 to TRBJ1-3; no reliable D call. CDR1 is SGHVS, CDR2 FNYEAQ, per germline. The CDR3 has 16 residues. V was clipped by 1 base and J by 0 bases, with 10 bases between them. The CDR3 DNA reads TGTGCCAGCAGCTTAGGACTTACGAGCTCTGGAAACACCATATATTTT. This sequence encodes CASSLGLTSSGNTIYF. Full variable domain (remainder filled in from reference TRBV7-6 and TRBJ1-3): GAGVSQSPRYKVTKRGQDVALRCDPISGHVSLYWYRQALGQGPEFLTYFNYEAQQDKSGLPNDRFSAERPEGSISTLTIQRTEQRDSAMYRCASSLGLTSSGNTIYFGEGSWLTVV.

This chain uses TRBV20-1 with TRBJ2-4; 14 bases agree with TRBD2. The ends lost 6 bases at V and 3 bases at J; junction bases unmatched: 4. Germline CDR1 reads DFQATT; CDR2 reads SNEGSKA (reference sequence). This CDR3 contains 15 residues. CDR3 in DNA: TGCAGTGCCCCCGGGACTAGCGGGGGCAAAAACATTCAGTACTTC. It specifies CSAPGTSGGKNIQYF.

This clonotype was observed many times. The CDR3 protein is CASKKEGTSGAGGELFF. The CDR3 nucleotides read TGTGCCAGCAAGAAGGAGGGGACTAGCGGCGCGGGCGGGGAGCTGTTTTTT. The J gene is TRBJ2-2, the V gene TRBV7-2, with 11 bases fitting TRBD2. J gave up 7 bases and V 7 bases, and 14 bases lay outside the gene matches. CDR1 is SGHTA and CDR2 is FQGNSA in the germline V gene. The CDR3 totals 17 residues.